The 21 T cell receptor beta chains given below trace back to one sample, sequenced in a study of blood T cell repertoires in COVID-19. The method was immunoSEQ multiplex PCR; TCRdb's version includes in-frame clones alone and lacks a portion of them. The table has 230,000 or so clones, about 80% seen once. Sequencing was done on a sample of peripheral blood. Source of these receptors: a man between 50 and 59 years old with active or convalescent COVID-19.

The chain links TRBV5-4 to TRBJ1-2; 7 bases align to TRBD1. Germline CDR1 reads SGHNT; CDR2 reads YYREEE (reference sequence). The CDR3 has 14 amino acids. V was clipped by 0 bases and J by 4 bases; unmatched bases: 3. The chain's CDR3 is CASSLEDRSYGYTF. DNA of the CDR3: TGTGCCAGCAGCTTGGAGGACAGGTCCTATGGCTACACCTTC.

V is TRBV19 and J is TRBJ2-4; tentative D call: TRBD1 (6 bases). The CDR3 has 14 amino acids. Trimming took 5 bases from V and 11 from J, leaving 19 bases between them. CDR1 is LNHDA and CDR2 is SQIVND in the germline V gene (reference sequence). CDR3 DNA: TGTGCCAGTAGTTCCGGACAGCTACCTACCTTTCAGTACTTC. This encodes CASSSGQLPTFQYF.

The chain couples TRBV6-2 or TRBV6-3 to TRBJ2-5, with 10 bases that match TRBD2. J was trimmed by 2 bases and V by 1 base; bases with no gene match: 4. The CDR3 sequence is 16 residues long. The germline CDR1 and CDR2 sequences are MNHEY and SVGEGT. The CDR3 DNA follows: TGTGCCAGCAGTTACTGGAGTAGCGGGGGGCAAGAGACCCAGTACTTC. As protein: CASSYWSSGGQETQYF.

The chain carries TRBV28 and TRBJ1-1; tentatively, D is TRBD1 (5 bases). V shed 7 bases and J shed 8 bases, with 17 bases lying between them. There are 13 residues in the CDR3. Germline V gene lookup returns CDR1 MDHEN and CDR2 SYDVKM. The CDR3 sequence: CASIPHATAEAFF. CDR3 nucleotide sequence: TGTGCCAGCATCCCTCACGCGACAGCAGAAGCTTTCTTT. The entire variable domain, with the rest obtained from reference TRBV28 and TRBJ1-1, is as follows: DVKVTQSSRYLVKRTGEKVFLECVQDMDHENMFWYRQDPGLGLRLIYFSYDVKMKEKGDIPEGYSVSREKKERFSLILESASTNQTSMYLCASIPHATAEAFFGQGTRLTVV.

V is TRBV4-1 and J is TRBJ1-3; no firm D call. V lost 4 bases and J lost 8, with 12 bases in between. Germline CDR1 is MGHRA and CDR2 is YSYEKL. This CDR3 comprises 13 residues. As DNA, the CDR3 is TGCGCCAGCAGCCCCGGCCCGGGGTACACCATATATTTT. Translating gives CASSPGPGYTIYF.

This chain's CDR3 is CASSQETGLGTDTQYF. The CDR3 DNA reads as TGTGCCAGCAGCCAAGAAACAGGGTTGGGCACAGATACGCAGTATTTT. This rearrangement joins TRBV14 to TRBJ2-3, with D possibly matching TRBD1 (6 bases). V was pared by 0 bases and J by 1 base, with 11 bases between. Germline lookup yields CDR1 SGHDN and CDR2 FVKESK. The length of the CDR3 is 16 residues.

V gene TRBV4-2 combines with J gene TRBJ1-2, with 8 bases fitting TRBD1. This CDR3 comprises 16 residues. Germline loops: CDR1 LGHNA, CDR2 YNFKEQ. The V gene end was trimmed by 2 bases and the J gene end by 0 bases; junction bases not matched to a gene: 5. CDR3 sequence reads: CASSQSDRGTNYGYTF. In nucleotides, the CDR3 is TGTGCCAGCAGCCAATCCGACAGGGGTACTAACTATGGCTACACCTTC.

A single count supports this clone. The chain joins TRBV3-1 (or the pseudogene TRBV3-2) to TRBJ2-7; 9 bases fit TRBD1. Germline V gene data show CDR1 as LGHDT and CDR2 as YNNKEL (reference sequence). Trimming removed 3 bases from V and 6 bases from J; junction bases left unmatched: 6. This CDR3 is 14 amino acids long. CDR3 in DNA: TGTGCCAGCAGCCACCGACAGGGGGTGGTCGAGCAGTACTTC. Translation gives CASSHRQGVVEQYF.

The chain is built from TRBV27 and TRBJ2-1; 7 positions agree with TRBD1. This CDR3 contains 15 residues. Losses at the gene ends were 3 bases for V and 9 bases for J; bases not matched to a gene: 11. Per the germline V gene, CDR1 is MNHEY and CDR2 is SMNVEV (reference sequence). The DNA for the CDR3 is TGTGCCAGCAGTTTGGCACAGGGGATCCACAGTGAGCAGTTCTTC. Its protein product is CASSLAQGIHSEQFF.

The table lists this clone with a count of one. The chain employs TRBV4-1 and TRBJ2-3; 9 bases fit TRBD2. CDR3 length: 16 residues. Per germline, CDR1 MGHRA and CDR2 YSYEKL. Germline trimming cut 4 bases from V and 3 bases from J; bases unmatched to any gene: 8. The CDR3 DNA follows: TGCGCCAGCAGCCCCCCGGGCGGGGGGGCGACAGATACGCAGTATTTT. Residues: CASSPPGGGATDTQYF.

The V and J genes are TRBV2 and TRBJ2-5, with D possibly TRBD1 on 6 matching bases. V lost 7 bases to trimming and J lost 7 bases, with 16 bases between them. CDR1 is SNHLY and CDR2 is FYNNEI in the germline V gene. This CDR3 contains 13 residues. This CDR3 is CASNLGQGRTQYF. CDR3 DNA sequence: TGTGCCAGCAACCTTGGGCAGGGGCGGACCCAGTACTTC.

This chain connects TRBV6-5 to TRBJ2-2, with 9 bases fitting TRBD2. CDR3 length: 16 amino acids. The V gene end was trimmed by 0 bases and the J gene end by 6 bases; junction bases not matched to a gene: 5. CDR1 is MNHEY and CDR2 is SVGAGI in the germline V gene. This CDR3 reads CASSYSDLAGSGELFF. The DNA of the CDR3 is TGTGCCAGCAGTTACTCGGATCTAGCGGGGTCCGGGGAGCTGTTTTTT.

Note on this clone: One junction end disagrees with the germline gene, perhaps due to a read error. The chain recombines TRBV9 with TRBJ2-5; 11 bases are a match to TRBD2. The germline CDR1 and CDR2 sequences are SGDLS and YYNGEE. There are 16 residues in the CDR3. For the CDR3, the DNA is TGTGCCCGCAGCGTAGGTAGCGGGGGGGGGCAAGAGACCCAGTACTTC. It is translated as CARSVGSGGGQETQYF. Full variable domain (missing parts from reference TRBV9 and TRBJ2-5): DSGVTQTPKHLITATGQRVTLRCSPRSGDLSVYWYQQSLDQGLQFLIQYYNGEERAKGNILERFSAQQFPDLHSELNLSSLELGDSALYFCARSVGSGGGQETQYFGPGTRLLVL.

The chain's CDR3 is CATSNREGNTEAFF. The CDR3 DNA reads TGTGCCACCAGCAACAGGGAGGGCAACACTGAAGCTTTCTTT. This chain connects TRBV15 to TRBJ1-1, with D possibly TRBD1 on 6 matching bases. The V and J ends lost 4 bases and 2 bases respectively, with 11 bases between them. CDR1 is LNHNV, CDR2 YYDKDF, per germline (reference sequence). The CDR3 has 14 amino acids.

The gene calls are TRBV7-2 and TRBJ2-5; D is ambiguous. The CDR3 covers 14 residues. Germline values: CDR1 SGHTA, CDR2 FQGNSA. V gave up 5 bases and J gave up 5 bases, with 15 bases separating them. The DNA for the CDR3 is TGTGCCAGCAGCATGGCACCCTCGCGGGAGACCCAGTACTTC. Its protein is CASSMAPSRETQYF. Combining the CDR3 with reference TRBV7-2 and TRBJ2-5 gives the whole variable domain GAGVSQSPSNKVTEKGKDVELRCDPISGHTALYWYRQSLGQGLEFLIYFQGNSAPDKSGLPSDRFSAERTGGSVSTLTIQRTQQEDSAVYLCASSMAPSRETQYFGPGTRLLVL.

V gene TRBV19 combines with J gene TRBJ1-1; D not resolved. V was trimmed by 7 bases and J by 4 bases, leaving 16 bases between them. Germline assignment: CDR1 LNHDA and CDR2 SQIVND (reference sequence). The CDR3 length is 14 residues. CDR3 sequence reads: CASISLAGGTEAFF. CDR3 coding DNA: TGTGCCAGTATCTCCCTAGCCGGCGGCACTGAAGCTTTCTTT. Supplemented by reference TRBV19 and TRBJ1-1, the full variable domain reads DGGITQSPKYLFRKEGQNVTLSCEQNLNHDAMYWYRQDPGQGLRLIYYSQIVNDFQKGDIAEGYSVSREKKESFPLTVTSAQKNPTAFYLCASISLAGGTEAFFGQGTRLTVV.

This chain connects TRBV6-5 to TRBJ2-5; 7 bases agree with TRBD1. The ends lost 2 bases at V and 5 bases at J; junction bases unmatched: 11. Germline loops: CDR1 MNHEY, CDR2 SVGAGI. This CDR3 spans 16 amino acids. The CDR3 here is CASSYRGTGVGETQYF. The CDR3 nucleotides read TGTGCCAGCAGTTACCGGGGAACAGGGGTTGGGGAGACCCAGTACTTC.

This chain uses TRBV30 with TRBJ1-2; 8 nucleotides match TRBD1. Germline assignment: CDR1 GTSNPN and CDR2 SVGIG (reference sequence). The CDR3 is 11 residues long. V was clipped by 7 bases and J by 5 bases; unmatched bases: 3. The CDR3 region has the DNA TGTGCCTTTGACAGGGGTTATGGCTACACCTTC. This codes for CAFDRGYGYTF.

This rearrangement joins TRBV29-1 to TRBJ1-1; D remains unclear. The CDR3 is made up of 13 amino acids. Trimming took off 4 bases at V and 2 bases at J, with 11 bases between the two ends. CDR1 and CDR2 (germline): SQVTM, ANQGSEA. CDR3 sequence: CSVAEGGNTEAFF. The CDR3 coding sequence is TGCAGCGTTGCTGAGGGAGGCAACACTGAAGCTTTCTTT.

This chain joins TRBV4-3 and TRBJ1-2, with a tentative D call TRBD1 (5 bases). This CDR3 region has 15 residues. Germline values: CDR1 LGHNA, CDR2 YSLEER. The V end was cut by 5 bases, the J end by 4 bases, with 17 bases between. The CDR3 sequence is CASSLTRGEGYGYTF. The CDR3 nucleotides are TGCGCCAGCAGCTTAACACGGGGGGAAGGCTATGGCTACACCTTC.

The V and J genes are TRBV5-1 and TRBJ2-1; 9 positions match TRBD1. The length of the CDR3 is 15 residues. Trimming cost V 0 bases and J 6 bases; bases outside gene matches: 4. Germline V CDR1 and CDR2: SGHRS, YFSETQ. The CDR3 nucleotides read TGCGCCAGCAGCTTGGAAGGACAGGGGTTCAATGAGCAGTTCTTC. Protein: CASSLEGQGFNEQFF.